This TCR beta chain emerged from a study of PD-1 blockade in classical Hodgkin lymphoma. Study-wide results and limits: Although disease activity or prior therapy may be involved, causes of the repertoire differences remain undefined. As was reported, newly diagnosed patients showed lower baseline TCR diversity than healthy donors did.

Time point in this sample: newly diagnosed, previously untreated cHL patient sample. Magnetic negative selection served to purify CD4+ T cells out of PBMCs that had been thawed. Newly diagnosed, untreated classical Hodgkin lymphoma PBMCs served as comparison. TCRdb's copy holds only in-frame clones and misses some; the assay was immunoSEQ multiplex PCR. This repertoire shows under 40,000 clones, about nine tenths found once; its top ten account for around 1.2%. Points on this clone: Its matching antigen is unknown.

The CDR3 is 14 residues long. CDR1 is SGHRS, CDR2 YFSETQ, per germline. V gave up 0 bases and J gave up 4 bases, with 10 bases separating them. The chain links TRBV5-1 to TRBJ1-1; D is perhaps TRBD1 (6 bases). The TCR sequence derives from a human donor with classical Hodgkin lymphoma. Material for sequencing was CD4+ T cells from blood. CDR3 DNA: TGCGCCAGCAGCTTGGCGGGGGCGGCCACTGAAGCTTTCTTT. It specifies CASSLAGAATEAFF.